One T cell receptor (beta chain) is described in this entry. No antigen is known for it. Base qualities are missing; no much larger clone stands one base away. The sample is drawn from a study of blood T cell repertoires in COVID-19 (dated by TCRdb to 2018 to 2021). For the wider study: The collaborator samples originated in the United States, Italy and Spain and spanned the acute and convalescent phases of COVID-19. The dataset comprised deeply sampled blood TCRbeta repertoires from subjects exposed to, actively infected with, or recovered from COVID-19. The prospective study material was composed of cDNA or gDNA derived from T cells, B-cell-depleted T cells, or PBMCs. A freely available public database, intended as a resource for researchers studying the immune response to SARS-CoV-2, is where the repertoires were released. HLA class I and class II types, where available, came from metadata supplied by the sample provider rather than from assay-based typing. The samples were drawn from the first 160 participants of the ongoing ImmuneRACE study and from 1,254 subjects provided by 6 global collaborators. Nearly every sample came with metadata listing a de-identified subject ID, COVID-19 status, age in years and sex.

The immunoSEQ Assay, a bias-controlled multiplex PCR, was used to amplify TCRbeta CDR3 regions from genomic DNA. The authors' pipeline ran thus. Within the assay, amplification of reference gene primers was used to estimate how many nucleated cells each sample contained. To quantify the absolute abundance of each unique TCRbeta CDR3 rearrangement, sequence reads were collapsed and filtered. Productive Simpson clonality was computed per sample as the square root of Simpson's diversity index over productive rearrangements. Entries here come from immuneACCESS through TCRdb and include only in-frame sequences with V and J called. Some clones fail to appear in such tables; in the studies checked, an unresolved V gene covers under half of the shortfall, and the cause of the remainder is unknown. The V and J calls and clone size come from that table; D and trimming were worked out from the DNA. The sample data list approximately 210,000 clones, and 84% of these were observed just once. The ten largest clones represent 8% to 11% of the sample.

The study at large found these results: How much clinical and demographic metadata was included differed by source and by participant, and the metadata was provided uncurated.

As encoded in the germline V gene, CDR1 is SGHTA while CDR2 is FQGNSA. Trimming removed 3 bases from V and 11 bases from J, leaving 11 bases between the germline ends. Measured from the cysteine to the phenylalanine, the CDR3 is 13 residues long. This entry keeps only the CDR3 DNA: 39 bases, framed from base 1. One collaborating source in Seattle enrolled patients while the patients were actively infected and followed the patients over time throughout the course of disease. Whole blood was collected in K2EDTA tubes by collaborating institutions according to the institutions' own protocols. For TCRbeta analysis, collaborators shipped samples in one of three forms: frozen whole blood, isolated PBMCs, or DNA extracted from either of those sample types.

The chain uses TRBV7-2 and TRBJ1-6; there is no confident call for the D gene. Sequencing input: peripheral blood. The sequence came from a woman at least 80 years old with COVID-19, enrolled during active disease. The CDR3: CASSFSPQPPLHF. In nucleotide form, the sequence is TGTGCCAGCAGCTTTTCGCCACAGCCACCCCTCCACTTT.